These 26 T cell receptor beta chains were all obtained from the same sample, sequenced in a study of spatial heterogeneity in lung cancer. MiXCR was run by TCRdb on the 5' RACE reads, yielding one entry per CDR3 protein. The sample holds tens of thousands of distinct CDR3 sequences, over 9.5% seen once. The sample's time point: sample taken at primary tumor resection. In each case, whole RNA from tumor, nontumor lung or frozen PBMC was sequenced unsorted. The source was PBMCs, collected at surgery. These receptors were obtained from a male donor with early-stage non-small cell lung cancer.

Comment on this clonotype: Mismatch with germline at one junction end may stem from a read error. This chain links TRBV5-1 with TRBJ1-1, with unresolved D. Germline lookup yields CDR1 SGHRS and CDR2 YFSETQ. The CDR3 is made up of 15 amino acids. The CDR3 reads CAGSLAGPRNTEAFF. The CDR3 DNA sequence: TGCGCCGGCAGCTTGGCCGGCCCCCGGAACACTGAAGCTTTCTTT.

V and J are TRBV18 and TRBJ1-1, with a possible D match to TRBD1 (5 bases). The CDR3 spans 13 residues. CDR1 and CDR2 (germline): KGHSH, LQKENI. The V and J ends lost 4 bases and 4 bases respectively, with 10 bases between them. The DNA for the CDR3 is TGTGCCAGCTCACGGGGCGGATCCACTGAAGCTTTCTTT. Its protein product is CASSRGGSTEAFF.

The chain has TRBV28 and TRBJ2-3, with no clear D. The CDR3 length is 14 residues. The germline V gene encodes CDR1 MDHEN and CDR2 SYDVKM. Between the trimmed V and J ends, which lost 10 bases and 2 bases, there was a span of 16 bases. The CDR3 loop is CATLKLSHTDTQYF. Written as DNA, the CDR3 is TGTGCCACCTTAAAACTAAGCCACACAGATACGCAGTATTTT.

This sequence joins TRBV20-1 and TRBJ2-7; tentative D call: TRBD1 (6 bases). The germline V gene encodes CDR1 DFQATT and CDR2 SNEGSKA (reference sequence). The V end lost 1 base, the J end lost 5 bases, and 18 bases lay between the germline ends. There are 15 residues in the CDR3. The CDR3 sequence: CSARAYWGRRDEQYF. CDR3 nucleotide sequence: TGCAGTGCTAGAGCTTACTGGGGGCGACGTGACGAGCAGTACTTC.

This clonotype has only one observation. This chain links TRBV19 with TRBJ2-4; maybe TRBD1 (6 bases). This CDR3 contains 13 residues. The V gene's germline CDR1 is LNHDA and CDR2 SQIVND (reference sequence). As DNA, the CDR3 is TGTGTCACCCTTGGCCAGGGGAGAGACATTCAGTACTTC. Its protein product is CVTLGQGRDIQYF.

This clonotype was observed a handful of times. V and J are TRBV5-1 and TRBJ1-5; 7 nucleotides line up with TRBD1. V shed 0 bases and J 4 bases; nucleotides not matched to a gene: 7. The CDR3 consists of 16 residues. Germline loops: CDR1 SGHRS, CDR2 YFSETQ. The CDR3 protein is CASSLGPGQENQPQHF. CDR3 coding DNA: TGCGCCAGCAGCTTGGGCCCCGGACAGGAGAATCAGCCCCAGCATTTT.

The chain has TRBV7-2 and TRBJ1-6, with a tentative D call TRBD1 (6 bases). Trimming took 0 bases from V and 4 from J, leaving 10 bases between them. CDR3 size: 16 residues. The V gene's germline CDR1 is SGHTA and CDR2 FQGNSA. The CDR3 sequence: CASSLATGTYNSPLHF. The CDR3 DNA reads TGTGCCAGCAGCTTAGCCACAGGGACATATAATTCACCCCTCCACTTT.

The chain employs TRBV7-3 and TRBJ2-2, with D possibly TRBD1 on 5 matching bases. CDR1 is SGHTA and CDR2 is FQGTGA in the germline V gene. The V and J ends lost 5 bases and 6 bases respectively, with 13 bases between them. This CDR3 spans 14 amino acids. The CDR3 nucleotides are TGTGCCAGCAGCCGCATTACAGGTTCCGGGGAGCTGTTTTTT. Translated, it gives CASSRITGSGELFF. Full variable domain (rest looked up from reference TRBV7-3 and TRBJ2-2): GAGVSQTPSNKVTEKGKYVELRCDPISGHTALYWYRQSLGQGPEFLIYFQGTGAADDSGLPNDRFFAVRPEGSVSTLKIQRTERGDSAVYLCASSRITGSGELFFGEGSRLTVL.

This clonotype was detected only a few times. The rearrangement joins TRBV7-9 to TRBJ2-2; D gene unclear. V was cut by 11 bases and J by 6 bases, with 10 bases left in between. The CDR3 has 11 residues. From germline, CDR1 is SEHNR and CDR2 FQNEAQ (reference sequence). The CDR3 is CASRLAGELFF. CDR3 nucleotide sequence: TGTGCCTCTCGGCTCGCCGGGGAGCTGTTTTTT.

The chain joins TRBV6-2 or TRBV6-3 to TRBJ2-5, with TRBD2 matching over 13 bases. This CDR3 region has 17 residues. Germline V gene lookup returns CDR1 MNHEY and CDR2 SVGEGT. V was clipped by 3 bases and J by 5 bases; unmatched bases: 9. CDR3 nucleotides: TGTGCCAGCAGTTATGGGACTAGCGGGGCGAGGATGGAGACCCAGTACTTC. Its translation is CASSYGTSGARMETQYF.

The chain links TRBV28 to TRBJ1-5; the D is unclear. The length of the CDR3 is 15 residues. CDR1 MDHEN and CDR2 SYDVKM come from the germline V gene. V lost 1 base and J 1 base, leaving 8 bases between the germline ends. The CDR3 sequence is CASSLSDGSNQPQHF. CDR3 in DNA: TGTGCCAGCAGTTTATCGGACGGGAGCAATCAGCCCCAGCATTTT.

This clonotype was recorded at least ten times. The chain recombines TRBV29-1 with TRBJ2-7; TRBD2 is a possible D gene (5 bases). This CDR3 has 10 residues. CDR1 is SQVTM and CDR2 is ANQGSEA in the germline V gene. The germline V and J ends were trimmed by 7 bases and 5 bases, with 9 bases remaining between them. CDR3 protein: CSALSDEQYF. CDR3 nucleotide sequence: TGCAGCGCCCTTAGCGACGAGCAGTACTTC.

This clonotype was recorded a few times. The J gene is TRBJ1-3, the V gene TRBV14; D call uncertain. The CDR3 loop spans 16 amino acids. In germline, CDR1 is SGHDN, CDR2 FVKESK. Between the trimmed V and J ends, which lost 1 base and 0 bases, there was a span of 10 bases. The CDR3 region is CASSQAEFNSGNTIYF. CDR3 DNA sequence: TGTGCCAGCAGCCAAGCCGAGTTCAACTCTGGAAACACCATATATTTT. The full variable domain, rest sourced from reference TRBV14 and TRBJ1-3, is EAGVTQFPSHSVIEKGQTVTLRCDPISGHDNLYWYRRVMGKEIKFLLHFVKESKQDESGMPNNRFLAERTGGTYSTLKVQPAELEDSGVYFCASSQAEFNSGNTIYFGEGSWLTVV.

This clonotype was counted many times. The chain is built from TRBV29-1 and TRBJ2-2, with a possible D match to TRBD2 (6 bases). The CDR3 sequence is 14 residues long. V was cut by 7 bases and J by 6 bases, with 18 bases left in between. CDR1 SQVTM and CDR2 ANQGSEA come from the germline V gene. The DNA for the CDR3 is TGCAGCGCGTCCGAGACGGGGGTCGCCGGGGAGCTGTTTTTT. Protein product: CSASETGVAGELFF.

The genes are TRBV28 and TRBJ1-6; D is undetermined. This CDR3 is 12 amino acids long. The germline V gene has CDR1 MDHEN and CDR2 SYDVKM. The chain's CDR3 is CGAGSGNSPLHF. CDR3 nucleotides: TGTGGGGCCGGTAGTGGGAATTCACCCCTCCACTTT.

This clonotype came up many times. This chain links TRBV27 with TRBJ2-1, with D unresolved. Between the trimmed V and J ends, which lost 0 bases and 7 bases, there was a span of 7 bases. The CDR3 is 13 residues long. Per germline, CDR1 MNHEY and CDR2 SMNVEV (reference sequence). The CDR3 loop reads CASSLSTRNEQFF. The CDR3 DNA reads TGTGCCAGCAGTTTATCCACCCGAAATGAGCAGTTCTTC.

J is TRBJ1-3 and V is TRBV12-3 or TRBV12-4; D is undetermined. Trimming stripped 11 bases from V and 3 bases from J, with 14 bases between. The CDR3 contains 13 residues. CDR3 sequence: CAARVMGGNTIYF. The CDR3 bases are TGTGCCGCGCGGGTAATGGGTGGAAACACCATATATTTT.

This clonotype was seen a few times. The chain employs TRBV11-2 and TRBJ2-7, with D possibly TRBD2 on 7 matching bases. The CDR3 loop spans 15 amino acids. V lost 5 bases, J lost 5 bases, and 19 bases lay in between. The germline CDR1 and CDR2 sequences are SGHAT and FQNNGV. CDR3 DNA: TGTGCCAGCAGCCCCGGCGGGGGCCAGTCCCACGAGCAGTACTTC. This gives the protein CASSPGGGQSHEQYF.

This clonotype has just a few counts. The V call is TRBV27, the J call TRBJ1-6, with D possibly TRBD1 on 6 matching bases. V lost 5 bases and J lost 10, with 12 bases in between. The germline V gene encodes CDR1 MNHEY and CDR2 SMNVEV (reference sequence). This CDR3 contains 13 residues. The CDR3 is CASSGGTSSPLHF. CDR3 nucleotides: TGTGCCAGCAGTGGGGGGACAAGCTCACCCCTCCACTTT.

This clonotype was seen many times. The chain couples TRBV29-1 to TRBJ1-1; TRBD1 agrees at 7 bases. This CDR3 spans 13 amino acids. Germline V CDR1 and CDR2: SQVTM, ANQGSEA. V shed 3 bases, J shed 10 bases, and the junction held 11 bases outside the gene matches. Here the CDR3 DNA reads TGCAGCGTTGATGACAGGGCTTCCTTGGGAGCTTTCTTT. Its translation: CSVDDRASLGAFF.

In regard to this clonotype: A junction boundary mismatches the germline segment, possibly from a read error. This sequence joins TRBV15 and TRBJ2-7; 10 nucleotides agree with TRBD1. The germline gives CDR1 LNHNV, CDR2 YYDKDF (reference sequence). CDR3 size: 15 residues. The CDR3 DNA follows: TGTACCACCAGCAGGGGTGACAGGGGGCCTGGCGAGCAGTACTTC. It yields the protein CTTSRGDRGPGEQYF.

The J gene is TRBJ2-3, the V gene TRBV7-8; D is uncertain. Trimming shortened V by 3 bases and J by 1 base, and 8 bases separated the two germline ends. Germline CDR1 reads SGHVS; CDR2 reads FQNEAQ. CDR3 size: 14 residues. CDR3 residues: CASSFRSRTDTQYF. The CDR3 DNA sequence: TGTGCCAGCAGCTTCCGGAGCCGCACAGATACGCAGTATTTT.

This clonotype came up a few times. The J gene is TRBJ2-3, the V gene TRBV5-1, with 7 bases aligning to TRBD2. The CDR3 consists of 16 residues. The germline V gene has CDR1 SGHRS and CDR2 YFSETQ. J lost 0 bases, V lost 4 bases, and 8 bases had no gene match. The CDR3 nucleotides are TGCGCCAGCAGCGTCCGGGACTACCAAAGCACAGATACGCAGTATTTT. Its protein product is CASSVRDYQSTDTQYF.

This clonotype was observed a few times. The chain couples TRBV2 to TRBJ2-1, with a possible D match to TRBD2 (7 bases). This CDR3 is built from 15 residues. From germline, CDR1 is SNHLY and CDR2 FYNNEI. V was shortened by 9 bases and J by 12 bases, with 27 bases between the two germline ends. The CDR3 sequence is CASVVPGAPSGGQFF. The CDR3 nucleotides are TGTGCCAGTGTGGTTCCAGGGGCCCCTTCGGGGGGGCAGTTCTTC.

The rearrangement uses TRBV6-5 and TRBJ1-2, with 7 bases aligning to TRBD1. Germline V gene sequence: CDR1 MNHEY, CDR2 SVGAGI. V gave up 6 bases and J gave up 4 bases; unmatched junction bases: 8. There are 14 residues in the CDR3. CDR3 DNA: TGTGCCAGCAGCCGATCGACAGGGCGCTATGGCTACACCTTC. Translated: CASSRSTGRYGYTF.

The chain employs TRBV6-6 and TRBJ1-2, with 11 bases aligning to TRBD1. The CDR3 is 14 amino acids. The germline V gene has CDR1 MNHNY and CDR2 SVGAGI (reference sequence). V lost 5 bases to trimming and J lost 3 bases; unmatched junction nucleotides: 2. CDR3: CASSGTGGHYGYTF. The CDR3 DNA is TGTGCCAGCAGTGGGACAGGGGGTCACTATGGCTACACCTTC.